This record looks at one TCR beta chain sequence and its context. In its sample, this clone was seen once. Its binding antigen is unknown. Base qualities are not provided; no much larger clone lies one nucleotide away. Counted from cysteine to phenylalanine, this CDR3 has 14 amino acids. The kept DNA is CDR3 alone, 42 bases in frame from the first base. The germline V gene supplies CDR1 MGHDK and CDR2 SYGVNS. V and J are trimmed by 6 bases and 9 bases, and the gene matches miss 8 bases of the junction. The data originate from a study of naive CD8 T cells in extremely preterm neonates listed by TCRdb under 2017. Study-wide context: An age range of 25-50 years is given for the adult participants in the abstract, whereas a range of 20-50 years is given in the methods. The study compared TCRbeta CDR3 repertoires of sorted naive CD8+ T cells across four age groups: extremely preterm neonates, term neonates, young children and adults. What the study reported, not specific to this receptor: Preterm neonates shared more CDR3 nucleotide sequences (approximately 2.5%) than term neonates (roughly 0.4%), young children (roughly 0.03%) and adults (about 0.01%). Preterm CDR3s were shorter, with fewer N additions and less junctional trimming, and were closer to germline than those of older groups. As limitations, the authors pointed to a small sample size and variable productive template counts among preterm samples. To track T cell development within individuals, the authors urged prospective longitudinal studies of preterm and term neonates. Preterm neonates had significantly lower iChao1 richness than all other age groups (p < 0.05) and an even clone distribution, indicating a less rich repertoire.

The peripheral blood donors were five healthy children aged about 16-60 months who were having elective routine surgery, plus five healthy nonsmoking adults. A FACSAria III cell sorter was used to sort live, Annexin V-negative naive CD8+ T cells (CD3+CD8+CD45RA+CCR7+). Each sample yielded roughly 20,000 to 100,000 sorted naive CD8+ T cells. Ficoll-Paque density gradient centrifugation was used to isolate mononuclear cells from diluted blood. Before sorting, mononuclear cells were cryopreserved in about 10% DMSO plus 90% FBS and kept long term at -150 degrees C. Annexin V and antibodies against CD3, CD8, CCR7 and CD45RA were used to stain the thawed cells. The DNeasy Blood and Tissue Kit was used to extract genomic DNA from snap-frozen pellets of sorted cells. A two-step, bias-controlled multiplex PCR was used to amplify TCRbeta CDR3 regions from genomic DNA. The multiplex PCR used primers specific for every TRBV and TRBJ gene segment. TCRbeta repertoire data were generated with the immunoSEQ Assay. Under the source paper's analysis protocol: A relative-frequency ratio and a modified nearest-neighbor algorithm were applied to filter and cluster reads so that closely related sequences were merged. The V, D and J gene assignments for CDR3 sequences were based on IMGT annotation. Template counts were corrected for PCR amplification bias and quantified by comparison with synthetic TCR CDR3 analog sequences. Only unique productive sequences, defined as in-frame CDR3 sequences lacking stop codons, were included in the analyses. The immunoSEQ Analyzer software was used to calculate iChao1 richness and clonality, with clonality defined as 1 minus Pielou's evenness. Depending on the Shapiro-Wilk normality results, either Student's t-test or a non-parametric test was run in JMP for statistical testing. TCRdb took this table from immuneACCESS and kept in-frame rearrangements with V and J called. Such tables lack part of the clones; where checked against another copy, unresolved V genes explain under half of the gap, and the rest is unexplained. Clone size and V and J calls were adopted from that table, with D and trimming inferred from the DNA. The sample table lists several thousand clones, almost 98% of them with a count of one. Less than 0.35% of the sample belongs to the ten largest clones.

This clonotype originated in a human donor in good health. Sequencing was performed on naive CD8+ T cells from blood. The chain uses TRBV25-1 and TRBJ2-1, with TRBD2 identical over 10 junction bases. The CDR3 here reads CASSGLAGVSEQFF. The nucleotide sequence is given as TGTGCCAGCAGCGGTCTAGCGGGAGTCAGTGAGCAGTTCTTC. When the CDR3 is completed using the reference TRBV25-1 and TRBJ2-1 genes on either side, the full variable domain is EADIYQTPRYLVIGTGKKITLECSQTMGHDKMYWYQQDPGMELHLIHYSYGVNSTEKGDLSSESTVSRIRTEHFPLTLESARPSHTSQYLCASSGLAGVSEQFFGPGTRLTVL.